In this sample, the clone carrying this T cell receptor beta chain turned up a few times. Its antigen is unidentified. The library attached unique molecular identifiers to individual cDNA molecules. TCRdb independently ran MiXCR on the RACE reads; one entry per CDR3 protein. The sample has about 120,000 distinct CDR3 sequences, roughly 13% seen once. The V and J ends lost 3 bases and 0 bases respectively, with 9 bases between them. Germline V CDR1 and CDR2: ENHRY, SYGVKD. CDR3 size: 15 residues. The entry originates in a study of human T cells and chemical hapten exposure. Study results and caveats: The formation of large CDR3 similarity clusters by expanded TCRs significantly exceeded that of controls.

This sample's time point: patch test 1, 2 weeks after DPC sensitization. Treatment indicated: therapeutic diphenylcyclopropenone sensitization with weekly scalp DPC. This TCR derives from a man aged 18 to 30 with alopecia areata. Some clones in this sample may be carry-over from other donors' samples. Sequencing was performed on whole blood, taken in connection with sensitization to the hapten diphenylcyclopropenone (DPC). J is TRBJ1-5 and V is TRBV10-3; the D is unclear. The CDR3 coding sequence is TGTGCCATCAGTGATTTGGGATATAGCAATCAGCCCCAGCATTTT. This encodes CAISDLGYSNQPQHF.